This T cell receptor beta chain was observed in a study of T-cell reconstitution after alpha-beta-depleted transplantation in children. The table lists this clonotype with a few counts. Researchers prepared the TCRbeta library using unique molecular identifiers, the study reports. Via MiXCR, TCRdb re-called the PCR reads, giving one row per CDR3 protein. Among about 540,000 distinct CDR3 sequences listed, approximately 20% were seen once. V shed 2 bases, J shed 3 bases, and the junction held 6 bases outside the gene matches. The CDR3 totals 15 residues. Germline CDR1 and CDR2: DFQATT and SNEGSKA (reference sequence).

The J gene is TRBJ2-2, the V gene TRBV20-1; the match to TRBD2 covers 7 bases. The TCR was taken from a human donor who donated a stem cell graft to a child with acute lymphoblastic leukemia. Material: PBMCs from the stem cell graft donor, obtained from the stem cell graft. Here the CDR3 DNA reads TGCAGTGCTAGAACAGCGGGACGAGACACCGGGGAGCTGTTTTTT. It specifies CSARTAGRDTGELFF.